This T cell receptor beta chain was sequenced during a study of T cells in Graves' hyperthyroidism and ophthalmopathy. Diagnoses were made from clinical symptoms, serum measures (thyroxine and TRAb), thyroid ultrasound and orbital computed tomography. It was less than 13 ml of fresh peripheral blood that supplied the PBMCs. Study conclusions and caveats: Most clonotypes that expanded in the thyroid above 0.001 also showed up in blood. Progression to ophthalmopathy was predicted a median of approximately 6.4 months early.

CDR1 is MGHDK, CDR2 SYGVNS, per germline. Trimming removed 5 bases at V and 11 bases at J, with 18 bases between. The length of the CDR3 is 14 residues. Note on this clonotype: The antigen is undetermined.

RNA transcripts were the template for amplifying TCR beta CDR3 regions. A first-round RT-PCR of the TCR CDR3 used the HTBI primer set. MiXCR, applied by TCRdb to the multiplex PCR reads, yields one record per CDR3 protein. The sample records about 410,000 distinct CDR3 sequences, approximately 14% being singletons. The V and J genes are TRBV25-1 and TRBJ1-4; D gene unclear. Input material: blood. The clonotype was recovered from a woman aged 25 to 39 with Graves' ophthalmopathy. The CDR3 nucleotides are TGTGCCAGCAGTCAAGACGGCGATGGACGGAAACTGTTTTTT. The encoded protein is CASSQDGDGRKLFF.